The present T cell receptor beta chain was sequenced within a study of T-cell reconstitution after alpha-beta-depleted transplantation in children. TCRbeta library preparation incorporated unique molecular identifiers. MiXCR was run by TCRdb on the PCR reads, yielding one entry per CDR3 protein. The profile shows over 550,000 distinct CDR3 sequences, more than 9% of them singletons. This clonotype was found many times. This sequence originates from a human donor who donated a stem cell graft to a child with acute myeloid leukemia. The sample in question was PBMCs from the stem cell graft donor, obtained from the stem cell graft.

Written as DNA, the CDR3 is TGTGCCAGCGTGCCGGGGGTTCGAAGTACCGGGGAGCTGTTTTTT. Its translation: CASVPGVRSTGELFF. The chain links TRBV18 to TRBJ2-2; TRBD2 is a possible D gene (6 bases). Trimming took off 8 bases at V and 5 bases at J, with 18 bases between the two ends. The CDR3 spans 15 residues. Germline CDR1 reads KGHSH; CDR2 reads LQKENI.